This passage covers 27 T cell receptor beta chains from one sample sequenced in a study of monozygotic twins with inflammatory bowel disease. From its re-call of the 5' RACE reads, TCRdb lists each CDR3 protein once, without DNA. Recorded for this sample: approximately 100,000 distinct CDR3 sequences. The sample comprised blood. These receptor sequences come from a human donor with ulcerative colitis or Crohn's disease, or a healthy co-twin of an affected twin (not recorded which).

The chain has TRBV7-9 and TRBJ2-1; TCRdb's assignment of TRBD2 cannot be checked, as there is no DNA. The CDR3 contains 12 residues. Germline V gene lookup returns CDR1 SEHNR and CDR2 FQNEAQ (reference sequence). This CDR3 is CASSRGEDLPFF.

CDR3 sequence: CASSLVNTPNTGELFF. This chain connects TRBV12-3 or TRBV12-4 to TRBJ2-2. This CDR3 comprises 16 residues.

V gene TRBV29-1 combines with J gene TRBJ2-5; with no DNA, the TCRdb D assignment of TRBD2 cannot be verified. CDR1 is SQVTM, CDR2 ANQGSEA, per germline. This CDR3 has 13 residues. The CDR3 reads CSVDNRLGETQYF. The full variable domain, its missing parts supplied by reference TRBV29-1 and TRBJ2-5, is SAVISQKPSRDICQRGTSLTIQCQVDSQVTMMFWYRQQPGQSLTLIATANQGSEATYESGFVIDKFPISRPNLTFSTLTVSNMSPEDSSIYLCSVDNRLGETQYFGPGTRLLVL.

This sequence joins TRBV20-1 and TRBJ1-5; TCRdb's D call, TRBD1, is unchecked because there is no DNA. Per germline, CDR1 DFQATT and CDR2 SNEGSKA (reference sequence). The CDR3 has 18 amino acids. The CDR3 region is CSARDPSRGDNSNQPQHF.

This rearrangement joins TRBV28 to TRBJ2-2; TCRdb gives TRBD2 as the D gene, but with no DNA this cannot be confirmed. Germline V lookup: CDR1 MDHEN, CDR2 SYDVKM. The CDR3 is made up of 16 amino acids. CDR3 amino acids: CASSLWQAPNTGELFF. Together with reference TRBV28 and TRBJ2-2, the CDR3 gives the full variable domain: DVKVTQSSRYLVKRTGEKVFLECVQDMDHENMFWYRQDPGLGLRLIYFSYDVKMKEKGDIPEGYSVSREKKERFSLILESASTNQTSMYLCASSLWQAPNTGELFFGEGSRLTVL.

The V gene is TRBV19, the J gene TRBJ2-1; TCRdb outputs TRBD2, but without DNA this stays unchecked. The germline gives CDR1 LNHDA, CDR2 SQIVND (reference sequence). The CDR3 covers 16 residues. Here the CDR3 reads CASSLPGSGRINEQFF.

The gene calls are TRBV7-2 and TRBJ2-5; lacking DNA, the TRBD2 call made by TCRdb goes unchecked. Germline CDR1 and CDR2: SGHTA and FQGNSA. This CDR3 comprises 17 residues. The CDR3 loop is CASSPQRLAGNQETQYF.

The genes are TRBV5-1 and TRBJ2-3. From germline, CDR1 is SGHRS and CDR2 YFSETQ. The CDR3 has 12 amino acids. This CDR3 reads CASSLFTDTQYF.

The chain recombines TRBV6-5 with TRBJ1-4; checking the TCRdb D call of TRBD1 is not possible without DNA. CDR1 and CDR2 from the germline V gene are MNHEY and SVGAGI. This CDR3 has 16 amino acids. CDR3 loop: CASSTQGSATNEKLFF.

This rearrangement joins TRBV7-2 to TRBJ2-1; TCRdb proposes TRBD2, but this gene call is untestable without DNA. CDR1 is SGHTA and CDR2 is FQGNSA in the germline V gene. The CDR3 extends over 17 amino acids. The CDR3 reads CASSLAISGSGHNEQFF.

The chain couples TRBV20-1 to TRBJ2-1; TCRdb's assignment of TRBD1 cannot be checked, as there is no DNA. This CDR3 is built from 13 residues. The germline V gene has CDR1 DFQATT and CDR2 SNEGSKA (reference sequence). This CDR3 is CSVGRQGSNEQFF.

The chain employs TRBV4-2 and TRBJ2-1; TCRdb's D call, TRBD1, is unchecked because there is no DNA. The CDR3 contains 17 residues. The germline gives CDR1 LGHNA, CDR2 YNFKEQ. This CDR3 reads CASSELEGGREYNEQFF.

The chain's CDR3 is CASSFGSSGRADTQYF. This chain connects TRBV11-2 to TRBJ2-3; with no DNA, the TCRdb D assignment of TRBD2 cannot be verified. Germline lookup yields CDR1 SGHAT and CDR2 FQNNGV. The CDR3 runs 16 residues.

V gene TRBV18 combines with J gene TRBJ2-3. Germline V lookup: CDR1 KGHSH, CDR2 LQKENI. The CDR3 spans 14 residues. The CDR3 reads CASSLGSRADTQYF.

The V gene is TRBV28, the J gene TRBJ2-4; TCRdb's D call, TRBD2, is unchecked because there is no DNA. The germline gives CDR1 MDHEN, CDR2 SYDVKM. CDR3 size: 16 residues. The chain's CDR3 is CASSLGGFLAKNIQYF.

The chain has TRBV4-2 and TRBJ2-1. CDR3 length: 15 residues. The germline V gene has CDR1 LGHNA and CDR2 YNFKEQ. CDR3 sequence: CASSPDGSSYNEQFF.

The CDR3 spells CASSRLAGARSGTYNEQFF. The chain couples TRBV11-2 to TRBJ2-1; TCRdb reports TRBD2, a call that lacks DNA to check it against. The CDR3 is 19 amino acids. In germline, CDR1 is SGHAT, CDR2 FQNNGV. Variable domain in full (rest from reference TRBV11-2 and TRBJ2-1): EAGVAQSPRYKIIEKRQSVAFWCNPISGHATLYWYQQILGQGPKLLIQFQNNGVVDDSQLPKDRFSAERLKGVDSTLKIQPAKLEDSAVYLCASSRLAGARSGTYNEQFFGPGTRLTVL.

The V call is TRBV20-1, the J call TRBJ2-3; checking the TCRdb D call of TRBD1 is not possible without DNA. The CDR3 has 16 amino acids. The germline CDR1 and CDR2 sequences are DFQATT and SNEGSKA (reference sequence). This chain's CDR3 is CSARGTGTGNPDTQYF.

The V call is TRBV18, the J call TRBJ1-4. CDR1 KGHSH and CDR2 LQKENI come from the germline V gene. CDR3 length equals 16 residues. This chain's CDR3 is CASSPLADATNEKLFF.

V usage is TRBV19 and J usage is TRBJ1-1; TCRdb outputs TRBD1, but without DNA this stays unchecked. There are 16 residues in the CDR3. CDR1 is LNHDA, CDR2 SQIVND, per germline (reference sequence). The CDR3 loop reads CASSSGTGSMNTEAFF.

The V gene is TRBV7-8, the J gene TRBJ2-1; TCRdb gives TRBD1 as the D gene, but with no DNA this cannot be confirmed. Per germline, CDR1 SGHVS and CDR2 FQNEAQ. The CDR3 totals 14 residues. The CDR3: CASSLGTGSIEQFF.

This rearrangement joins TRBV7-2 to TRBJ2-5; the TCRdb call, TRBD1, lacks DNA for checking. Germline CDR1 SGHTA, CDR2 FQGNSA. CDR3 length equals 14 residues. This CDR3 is CASTQGADQETQYF.

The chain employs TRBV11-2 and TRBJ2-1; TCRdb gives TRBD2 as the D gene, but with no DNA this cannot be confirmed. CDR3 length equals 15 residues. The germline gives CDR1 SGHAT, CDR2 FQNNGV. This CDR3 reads CASSTYSGGYNEQFF.

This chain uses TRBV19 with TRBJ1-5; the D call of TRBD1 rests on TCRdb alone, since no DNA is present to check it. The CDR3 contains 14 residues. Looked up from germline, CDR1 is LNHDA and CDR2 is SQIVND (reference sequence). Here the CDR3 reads CASWSGYSNQPQHF.

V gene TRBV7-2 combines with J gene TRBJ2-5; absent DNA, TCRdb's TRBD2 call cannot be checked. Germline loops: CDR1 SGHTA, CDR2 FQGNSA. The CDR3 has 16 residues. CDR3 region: CASSLSWTSEGETQYF.

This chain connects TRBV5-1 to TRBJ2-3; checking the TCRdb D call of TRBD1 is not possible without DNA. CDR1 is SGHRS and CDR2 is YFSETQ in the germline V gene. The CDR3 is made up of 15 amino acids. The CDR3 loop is CASSLRAAPADTQYF. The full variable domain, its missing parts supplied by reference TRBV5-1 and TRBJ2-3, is KAGVTQTPRYLIKTRGQQVTLSCSPISGHRSVSWYQQTPGQGLQFLFEYFSETQRNKGNFPGRFSGRQFSNSRSEMNVSTLELGDSALYLCASSLRAAPADTQYFGPGTRLTVL.

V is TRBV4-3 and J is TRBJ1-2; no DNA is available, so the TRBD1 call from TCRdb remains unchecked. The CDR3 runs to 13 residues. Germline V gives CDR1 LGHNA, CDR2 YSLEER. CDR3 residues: CASSLGQNYGYTF.